The 6 T cell receptor beta chains given below trace back to one sample, sequenced in a study of identical twins. Using its own MiXCR run on the 5' RACE reads, TCRdb lists one record per CDR3 protein. The sample records around 650,000 distinct CDR3 sequences, around 7.5% being singletons. Separately, the same data were catalogued under a study of yellow fever vaccine responses in identical twins.

Sample: PBMCs. The receptor source for this set is a woman in her late teens or twenties in good health.

This clonotype was seen repeatedly, ten times or more. V and J are TRBV15 and TRBJ2-7; the match to TRBD2 covers 11 bases. V dropped 5 bases and J dropped 3; count of bases not matched to a gene: 3. Looked up from germline, CDR1 is LNHNV and CDR2 is YYDKDF (reference sequence). The CDR3 contains 14 residues. The CDR3 protein is CATSRTSGSYEQYF. The CDR3 DNA follows: TGTGCCACCAGCCGAACTAGCGGGAGCTACGAGCAGTACTTC.

This clonotype was found a few times. One end of the junction fails to match germline, which may point to a read error. CDR3 residues: CASSPADSATNEKLVF. CDR3 DNA sequence: TGTGCCAGCAGTCCAGCGGACAGTGCAACTAATGAAAAACTGGTTTTT. This sequence joins TRBV6-1 and TRBJ1-4, with a possible D match to TRBD1 (6 bases). This CDR3 is built from 16 residues. Germline loops: CDR1 MNHNS, CDR2 SASEGT.

The table lists this clonotype with many counts. The genes are TRBV7-6 and TRBJ2-2, with TRBD1 matching 7 bases. Germline V lookup: CDR1 SGHVS, CDR2 FNYEAQ. V gave up 4 bases and J gave up 6 bases; unmatched junction bases: 5. CDR3 size: 14 residues. The CDR3 here is CASSSTGQAGELFF. The CDR3 DNA sequence: TGTGCCAGCAGCTCAACCGGACAGGCCGGGGAGCTGTTTTTT.

This clonotype was detected a few times. The CDR3 DNA is TGTGCCAGCAGTAAACCGGGGGGGGTCGTCTACGAGCAGTACTTC. Amino acids: CASSKPGGVVYEQYF. V and J are TRBV28 and TRBJ2-7; 8 bases align to TRBD2. Germline V gives CDR1 MDHEN, CDR2 SYDVKM. V dropped 5 bases and J dropped 3; count of bases not matched to a gene: 9. The CDR3 sequence is 15 residues long.

The rearrangement links TRBV6-2 or TRBV6-3 to TRBJ2-1; 11 bases map to TRBD2. The CDR3 spans 15 residues. The germline V gene encodes CDR1 MNHEY and CDR2 SVGEGT. Losses at the gene ends were 5 bases for V and 7 bases for J; bases not matched to a gene: 7. CDR3 sequence reads: CASSLAGGRINEQFF. In nucleotides, the CDR3 is TGTGCCAGCAGTCTAGCGGGGGGTAGGATTAATGAGCAGTTCTTC.

This clonotype was counted a few times. This sequence joins TRBV7-2 and TRBJ2-1; TRBD1 or TRBD2 may be the D gene (5 bases each). This CDR3 contains 14 residues. CDR1 SGHTA and CDR2 FQGNSA come from the germline V gene. Trimming took off 1 base at V and 5 bases at J, with 9 bases between the two ends. The DNA of the CDR3 is TGTGCCAGCAGCTTAGAATGGGGACACAATGAGCAGTTCTTC. As protein: CASSLEWGHNEQFF.